These 23 T cell receptor beta chains share one sample of origin, sequenced in a study of T-cell memory formation after mild COVID-19. TCRdb processed the 5' RACE reads anew with MiXCR; each CDR3 protein has one entry. The table records approximately 60,000 distinct CDR3 sequences, over 7.5% of them present only once. The sequencing input was PBMCs or a T cell subset sorted from them (not recorded which). Source of these receptors: a man between 18 and 35 years old who had mild COVID-19 (a few samples of this study predate the infection). Cell type and time point are not known.

This clonotype was seen a handful of times. V and J are TRBV6-6 and TRBJ1-5; possibly TRBD1 for D (6 bases). V was shortened by 6 bases and J by 13 bases, with 13 bases between the two germline ends. Per the germline V gene, CDR1 is MNHNY and CDR2 is SVGAGI (reference sequence). There are 11 residues in the CDR3. CDR3 in DNA: TGTGCCAGCAGGGAATCAGGGGCGCAGCATTTT. Residues: CASRESGAQHF.

This clonotype was picked up a small number of times. The V gene is TRBV5-1, the J gene TRBJ2-5; D not certain. The V end lost 4 bases, the J end lost 3 bases, and 10 bases lay between the germline ends. Germline lookup yields CDR1 SGHRS and CDR2 YFSETQ. The CDR3 spans 13 residues. The DNA of the CDR3 is TGCGCCAGCAGCCGCACACCGGAAGAGACCCAGTACTTC. Translated: CASSRTPEETQYF.

In this sample, this clonotype turned up many times. The chain couples TRBV7-9 to TRBJ2-3; a weak D match, TRBD2 (6 bases). V was trimmed by 5 bases and J by 2 bases, leaving 14 bases between them. The CDR3 extends over 15 amino acids. The germline V gene has CDR1 SEHNR and CDR2 FQNEAQ (reference sequence). CDR3 sequence reads: CASSPLGGATDTQYF. The DNA for the CDR3 is TGTGCCAGCAGCCCACTGGGCGGGGCCACAGATACGCAGTATTTT.

CDR3 nucleotides: TGCGCCAGCAGTGAGTCGGGGGGGGGGCAGGGTGAGCAGTTCTTC. Protein product: CASSESGGGQGEQFF. This rearrangement joins TRBV10-1 to TRBJ2-1; tentatively, D is TRBD2 (7 bases). This CDR3 region has 15 residues. The V end was cut by 0 bases, the J end by 9 bases, with 15 bases between. The germline V gene has CDR1 WNHNN and CDR2 SYGVQD (reference sequence).

This clonotype was seen a handful of times. The chain is built from TRBV28 and TRBJ2-3; 8 nucleotides agree with TRBD1. Unmatched junction bases numbered 7, after V lost 5 bases and J lost 3 bases. From germline, CDR1 is MDHEN and CDR2 SYDVKM. The CDR3 has 15 amino acids. The CDR3 here is CASSGGQGGTDTQYF. DNA of the CDR3: TGTGCCAGCAGTGGAGGACAGGGCGGAACAGATACGCAGTATTTT.

This clonotype has just a few counts. The J gene is TRBJ2-3, the V gene TRBV6-2 or TRBV6-3; tentative D call: TRBD1 (6 bases). V lost 6 bases and J lost 6, with 19 bases in between. This CDR3 is built from 15 residues. CDR1 is MNHEY and CDR2 is SVGEGT in the germline V gene. The CDR3 nucleotides read TGTGCCAGCAGACAGACAGGCGAAGGTCGCGATACGCAGTATTTT. Amino acids: CASRQTGEGRDTQYF.

This clonotype was found once. The rearrangement links TRBV6-6 to TRBJ1-2; D gene unclear. Trimming took 5 bases from V and 7 from J, leaving 5 bases between them. The CDR3 runs 10 residues. Germline loops: CDR1 MNHNY, CDR2 SVGAGI (reference sequence). The CDR3 region has the DNA TGTGCCAGCAGTGCCCCTGGCTACACCTTC. It specifies CASSAPGYTF.

At least ten counts were recorded for this clonotype. The chain is built from TRBV9 and TRBJ2-1; TRBD1 agrees at 9 bases. Germline lookup yields CDR1 SGDLS and CDR2 YYNGEE. There are 15 residues in the CDR3. Unmatched junction bases numbered 5, after V lost 3 bases and J lost 4 bases. The CDR3 coding sequence is TGTGCCAGCAGCGGCATGGGACAGGGATACAATGAGCAGTTCTTC. Amino acids: CASSGMGQGYNEQFF.

V usage is TRBV7-9 and J usage is TRBJ1-1; D uncertain. The CDR3 length is 16 residues. The V end lost 0 bases, the J end lost 6 bases, and 17 bases lay between the germline ends. Per the germline V gene, CDR1 is SEHNR and CDR2 is FQNEAQ (reference sequence). CDR3 protein: CASSLASSAGNAEAFF. In nucleotides, the CDR3 is TGTGCCAGCAGCTTAGCGTCTTCGGCAGGCAACGCTGAAGCTTTCTTT. The whole variable domain, filled in from reference TRBV7-9 and TRBJ1-1, reads DTGVSQNPRHKITKRGQNVTFRCDPISEHNRLYWYRQTLGQGPEFLTYFQNEAQLEKSRLLSDRFSAERPKGSFSTLEIQRTEQGDSAMYLCASSLASSAGNAEAFFGQGTRLTVV.

A remark on this clonotype: A much larger clone differs from this one at a single base, so this may be a read error. V is TRBV2 and J is TRBJ2-1; 15 bases are a match to TRBD2. V trimming: 6 bases; J trimming: 9 bases; junction bases outside the gene matches: 3. Germline V gene data show CDR1 as SNHLY and CDR2 as FYNNEI. This CDR3 is built from 14 residues. The CDR3 DNA sequence: TGTGCCAGCAGGGGACTAGCGGGGGGCACTGAGCAGTTCTTC. Residues: CASRGLAGGTEQFF.

This clonotype was observed a few times. V is TRBV27 and J is TRBJ2-7; D unresolved. The CDR3 extends over 10 amino acids. Trimming stripped 8 bases from V and 6 bases from J, with 8 bases between. Germline V gene lookup returns CDR1 MNHEY and CDR2 SMNVEV (reference sequence). The CDR3 nucleotides are TGTGCCAGCCCCGATGGCGAGCAGTACGTC. Translating it yields CASPDGEQYV.

This clonotype was detected many times. The chain links TRBV7-9 to TRBJ2-7, with D perhaps TRBD1 (6 bases). This CDR3 has 11 residues. Trimming took 5 bases from V and 10 from J, leaving 12 bases between them. Germline lookup yields CDR1 SEHNR and CDR2 FQNEAQ (reference sequence). The CDR3 DNA reads as TGTGCCAGCAGCGCCTTGGGGGCCCAGTACTTC. It is translated as CASSALGAQYF.

In this sample, this clonotype turned up a few times. The chain carries TRBV5-1 and TRBJ2-1; no clear D gene. The CDR3 consists of 11 residues. V lost 7 bases and J lost 7, with 9 bases in between. CDR1 is SGHRS, CDR2 YFSETQ, per germline. CDR3 region: CASSLQNEQFF. In DNA form, the CDR3 reads TGCGCCAGCTCCTTACAGAATGAGCAGTTCTTC.

In its sample, this clonotype was seen a few times. The V gene is TRBV5-1, the J gene TRBJ2-3; D gene unclear. The CDR3 loop spans 13 amino acids. Germline-derived CDR1 and CDR2 are SGHRS and YFSETQ. Trimming left V 0 bases short and J 3 bases short, with 5 bases between. The CDR3 protein is CASSLGPTDTQYF. The CDR3 bases are TGCGCCAGCAGCTTGGGGCCGACAGATACGCAGTATTTT.

In its sample, this clonotype was seen many times. The J gene is TRBJ1-5, the V gene TRBV7-3, with no clear D. The CDR3 length is 14 residues. V was trimmed by 5 bases and J by 5 bases, leaving 13 bases between them. CDR1 SGHTA and CDR2 FQGTGA come from the germline V gene. For the CDR3, the DNA is TGTGCCAGCAGCCATATAATCCAGGATCAGCCCCAGCATTTT. This encodes CASSHIIQDQPQHF. The full variable domain, rest sourced from reference TRBV7-3 and TRBJ1-5, is GAGVSQTPSNKVTEKGKYVELRCDPISGHTALYWYRQSLGQGPEFLIYFQGTGAADDSGLPNDRFFAVRPEGSVSTLKIQRTERGDSAVYLCASSHIIQDQPQHFGDGTRLSIL.

This clonotype was found a few times. The V and J genes are TRBV4-3 and TRBJ2-1; 9 bases are shared with TRBD2. CDR3 length: 18 amino acids. V gave up 0 bases and J gave up 0 bases; unmatched junction bases: 6. Germline CDR1 LGHNA, CDR2 YSLEER. CDR3 in amino acids: CASSQDVAGASSYNEQFF. CDR3 coding DNA: TGCGCCAGCAGCCAAGATGTAGCGGGGGCGAGCTCCTACAATGAGCAGTTCTTC.

The chain has TRBV12-3 or TRBV12-4 and TRBJ1-5, with D hard to call. Trimming left V 5 bases short and J 0 bases short, with 5 bases between. The CDR3 has 13 residues. The DNA of the CDR3 is TGTGCCAGCAGTGCAAATAGCAATCAGCCCCAGCATTTT. This translates into CASSANSNQPQHF.

This clonotype was counted between two and nine times. This chain links TRBV7-2 with TRBJ1-2; D is undetermined. The CDR3 runs to 11 residues. Germline V gives CDR1 SGHTA, CDR2 FQGNSA. V lost 5 bases, J lost 8 bases, and 9 bases lay in between. The chain's CDR3 is CASSPGQGYTF. For the CDR3, the DNA is TGTGCCAGCAGCCCCGGCCAGGGCTACACCTTC.

This clonotype was recorded at least ten times. V and J are TRBV7-2 and TRBJ1-2; 7 bases are shared with TRBD1. CDR3 length: 14 residues. Germline V gene data show CDR1 as SGHTA and CDR2 as FQGNSA. The V and J ends lost 5 bases and 4 bases, in that order; junction bases with no gene match: 7. CDR3 nucleotide sequence: TGTGCCAGCAGCCCTACAGGGGCCCTCTATGGCTACACCTTC. Translating gives CASSPTGALYGYTF.

The chain is built from TRBV5-1 and TRBJ2-6; the D is unclear. V was pared by 0 bases and J by 2 bases, with 9 bases between. Per germline, CDR1 SGHRS and CDR2 YFSETQ. The CDR3 consists of 16 residues. The CDR3 region has the DNA TGCGCCAGCAGCTTGGAGGTCGTGCCTGGGGCCAACGTCCTGACTTTC. This translates into CASSLEVVPGANVLTF.

CDR3 loop: CASSRPPYNEQFF. CDR3 in DNA: TGCGCCAGCAGCCGCCCGCCATACAATGAGCAGTTCTTC. The rearrangement links TRBV4-3 to TRBJ2-1, with D unresolved. Trimming took 4 bases from V and 4 from J, leaving 8 bases between them. CDR3 size: 13 residues. CDR1 and CDR2 (germline): LGHNA, YSLEER.

Many counts were recorded for this clonotype. The rearrangement links TRBV4-2 to TRBJ2-5; TRBD1 matches at 9 bases. V trimming: 1 base; J trimming: 4 bases; junction bases outside the gene matches: 4. Germline values: CDR1 LGHNA, CDR2 YNFKEQ. This CDR3 contains 15 residues. CDR3 bases: TGTGCCAGCAGCCAAGTGGGACAGGGCGGAGAGACCCAGTACTTC. Its translation: CASSQVGQGGETQYF.

This clonotype has only a few counts. This chain links TRBV7-9 with TRBJ2-7; no definite D call. V was shortened by 5 bases and J by 7 bases, with 9 bases between the two germline ends. CDR1 is SEHNR and CDR2 is FQNEAQ in the germline V gene (reference sequence). This CDR3 has 11 residues. In DNA form, the CDR3 reads TGTGCCAGCAGCGAAATTGGAGAGCAGTACTTC. Translated, it gives CASSEIGEQYF.